The 27 T cell receptor beta chains in this list originate from one sample, sequenced in a study of T cells in women clearing cervical HPV infection. TCRdb's copy holds only in-frame clones and misses some; the assay was immunoSEQ multiplex PCR. The sample totals some 30,000 clones. The specimen was blood buffy coat. These receptors came from a woman between 18 and 69 years old with a cervical HPV16 infection that either progressed to CIN3+ or cleared (not recorded which).

About this clone itself: With the read ending 3 residues before the CDR3 end, the germline J gene is used to fill in that end. V usage is TRBV20-1 and J usage is TRBJ1-4; the match to TRBD1 covers 7 bases. The V gene end was trimmed by 2 bases and the J gene end by 3 bases; junction bases not matched to a gene: 3. CDR3 length equals 14 residues. CDR1 and CDR2 from the germline V gene are DFQATT and SNEGSKA (reference sequence). The DNA read from the CDR3 is TGCAGTGCTAGATCCGGGACAGCTAATGAAAAA. Protein: CSARSGTANEK. The whole CDR3 protein is CSARSGTANEKLFF.

Comment on this clone: Read coverage stops 3 residues before the CDR3 terminus; the germline J gene supplies the remainder. This sequence joins TRBV5-1 and TRBJ1-1, with D tentatively TRBD1 (5 bases). CDR3 length: 15 amino acids. Germline CDR1 reads SGHRS; CDR2 reads YFSETQ. Trimming shortened V by 2 bases and J by 1 base, and 12 bases separated the two germline ends. The CDR3 DNA, read in part, is TGCGCCAGCAGCTTAAATACAGGCCAGAACACTGAA. Encoded protein: CASSLNTGQNTE. The complete CDR3 protein is CASSLNTGQNTEAFF.

Regarding this clone: The DNA ends 3 residues before the CDR3 does, and the rest of the CDR3 is filled in from the germline J gene. V gene TRBV27 combines with J gene TRBJ2-7, with 12 bases lining up with TRBD2. V dropped 5 bases and J dropped 3; count of bases not matched to a gene: 8. The CDR3 spans 16 residues. CDR1 and CDR2 from the germline V gene are MNHEY and SMNVEV (reference sequence). The CDR3 DNA, read in part, is TGTGCCAGCAGTCCTCGCCTAGCGGGGGGGTACTACGAG. The encoded protein is CASSPRLAGGYYE. The complete CDR3 sequence is CASSPRLAGGYYEQYF.

To note about this clone: Read data end 3 residues before the CDR3 end; the end is taken from the germline J gene. The chain has TRBV5-1 and TRBJ2-1; perhaps TRBD1 as D (6 bases). Germline CDR1 SGHRS, CDR2 YFSETQ. CDR3 size: 14 residues. V lost 1 base and J lost 7, with 12 bases in between. The CDR3 loop reads CASSLRSRGNEQFF. Partial CDR3 DNA: TGCGCCAGCAGCTTGCGGAGTAGGGGGAATGAG.

In the case of this clone: Read coverage stops 3 residues before the CDR3 terminus; the germline J gene supplies the remainder. The chain joins TRBV5-5 to TRBJ2-7; D is possibly TRBD1 (5 bases). Germline V gene sequence: CDR1 SGHKS, CDR2 YYEKEE (reference sequence). The ends were cut back, 1 base at V and 2 bases at J, with 7 bases in the middle. This CDR3 spans 13 amino acids. The CDR3 loop is CASSLNRPYEQYF. The part of the CDR3 DNA that was read is TGTGCCAGCAGCTTGAACAGGCCCTACGAG.

Of note for this clone: The read falls 3 residues short of the CDR3 end, and the missing part is taken from the germline J gene. The chain joins TRBV10-3 to TRBJ1-1; 7 positions match TRBD1. V shed 10 bases, J shed 1 base, and the junction held 6 bases outside the gene matches. The CDR3 is 13 residues long. Germline CDR1 ENHRY, CDR2 SYGVKD. The CDR3 region is CATEGAGNTEAFF. The CDR3 DNA, read in part, is TGTGCCACGGAGGGGGCGGGGAACACTGAA.

As for this clone: The CDR3 end is not reached by the read, which stops 3 residues before it; the germline J gene fills it in. The chain recombines TRBV12-3 or TRBV12-4 with TRBJ2-7, with D unclear. V lost 5 bases, J lost 4 bases, and 12 bases lay in between. CDR3 length equals 13 residues. This chain's CDR3 is CASSRSDGYEQYF. The DNA read from the CDR3 is TGTGCCAGCAGTCGTTCAGACGGGTACGAG.

As regards this clone: The read is 3 residues too short to cover the CDR3 end, so that end is filled in from the germline J gene. This chain links TRBV5-1 with TRBJ2-7; 7 bases match TRBD1. There are 13 residues in the CDR3. Germline V CDR1 and CDR2: SGHRS, YFSETQ. V shed 0 bases, J shed 5 bases, and the junction held 2 bases outside the gene matches. The CDR3 is CASSLADRDEQYF. The part of the CDR3 DNA that was read is TGCGCCAGCAGCTTGGCCGACAGGGACGAG.

To note about this clone: The DNA ends 3 residues before the CDR3 does, and the rest of the CDR3 is filled in from the germline J gene. This chain uses TRBV5-6 with TRBJ1-3; D gene unclear. Germline V gives CDR1 SGHDT, CDR2 YYEEEE. This CDR3 comprises 15 residues. V lost 4 bases and J lost 0, with 11 bases in between. The DNA read from the CDR3 is TGTGCCAGCAGCGGCCAGATGTACTCTGGAAACACC. The encoded protein is CASSGQMYSGNT. The full CDR3 sequence reads CASSGQMYSGNTIYF.

With respect to this clone: The read terminates 3 residues before the CDR3 end, so the remaining end is supplied by the germline J gene. The chain has TRBV19 and TRBJ1-2; no clear D gene. V shed 6 bases and J shed 5 bases, with 10 bases lying between them. Per the germline V gene, CDR1 is LNHDA and CDR2 is SQIVND (reference sequence). The CDR3 length is 12 residues. This CDR3 is CASRERLYGYTF. The CDR3 DNA, read in part, is TGTGCCAGTAGGGAGCGGCTTTATGGC.

Details on this clone: The CDR3 end is not reached by the read, which stops 3 residues before it; the germline J gene fills it in. The chain recombines TRBV30 with TRBJ1-2, with a possible D match to TRBD1 (5 bases). The V gene's germline CDR1 is GTSNPN and CDR2 SVGIG (reference sequence). The length of the CDR3 is 15 residues. The sequenced part of the CDR3 DNA is TGTGCCTGGAGTGTGGGACTAGCGGGAGTCTACGAC. Translation gives CAWSVGLAGVYD. The whole CDR3 reads CAWSVGLAGVYDYTF.

A remark on this clone: The CDR3 is cut off 3 residues early in the read; its end comes from the germline J gene. The V gene is TRBV30, the J gene TRBJ2-4, with 7 bases fitting TRBD1. Germline loops: CDR1 GTSNPN, CDR2 SVGIG (reference sequence). This CDR3 is 13 amino acids long. The CDR3 sequence is CAWTFDRAYGQYF. CDR3 DNA, as far as it was read: TGTGCCTGGACTTTTGACAGGGCCTATGGT.

With respect to this clone: The read terminates 3 residues ahead of where the CDR3 ends, so the germline J gene completes it. V usage is TRBV14 and J usage is TRBJ2-3; 12 bases line up with TRBD1. The CDR3 is made up of 15 amino acids. Germline CDR1 and CDR2: SGHDN and FVKESK. V gave up 5 bases and J gave up 7 bases; unmatched junction bases: 7. The CDR3 region is CASSGRDRGLHTQYF. The CDR3 bases that were read are TGTGCCAGCAGCGGCCGGGACAGGGGGCTTCATACG. Drawing the rest from reference TRBV14 and TRBJ2-3, the complete variable domain is EAGVTQFPSHSVIEKGQTVTLRCDPISGHDNLYWYRRVMGKEIKFLLHFVKESKQDESGMPNNRFLAERTGGTYSTLKVQPAELEDSGVYFCASSGRDRGLHTQYFGPGTRLTVL.

Remarks on this clone: The read finishes 3 residues shy of the CDR3 end, and the germline J gene is used to complete it. The rearrangement links TRBV10-1 to TRBJ1-1, with D tentatively TRBD1 (6 bases). V lost 3 bases, J lost 1 base, and 12 bases lay in between. The CDR3 extends over 15 amino acids. Per germline, CDR1 WNHNN and CDR2 SYGVQD (reference sequence). CDR3 amino acids: CASSEGRQENTEAFF. The CDR3 bases that were read are TGCGCCAGCAGTGAAGGTAGACAGGAGAACACTGAA.

This CDR3 reads CASRNRDTYNEQFF. Incomplete CDR3 DNA: TGTGCCAGCAGAAACAGGGATACTTACAATGAG. The chain combines TRBV27 with TRBJ2-1, with a possible D match to TRBD1 (6 bases). The observed sequence ends 3 residues before the CDR3 terminus, with the missing tail filled in from the germline J gene. The germline CDR1 and CDR2 sequences are MNHEY and SMNVEV (reference sequence). V was clipped by 6 bases and J by 4 bases, with 13 bases between them. This CDR3 contains 14 residues.

The DNA read from the CDR3 is TGTGCCCTCACTGGGGGGGGGCGGCACAGTTATGGC. Amino acid sequence: CALTGGGRHSYG. The whole CDR3 protein is CALTGGGRHSYGYTF. The gene calls are TRBV2 and TRBJ1-2; D is possibly TRBD1 (6 bases). The read terminates 3 residues before the CDR3 end, so the remaining end is supplied by the germline J gene. Germline loops: CDR1 SNHLY, CDR2 FYNNEI. V lost 11 bases to trimming and J lost 5 bases, with 24 bases between them. This CDR3 has 15 residues.

To note about this clone: Read coverage stops 3 residues before the CDR3 terminus; the germline J gene supplies the remainder. The chain couples TRBV7-9 to TRBJ1-1; D is perhaps TRBD1 (6 bases). The V gene's germline CDR1 is SEHNR and CDR2 FQNEAQ (reference sequence). V was trimmed by 4 bases and J by 1 base, leaving 10 bases between them. CDR3 length: 14 amino acids. CDR3 DNA, as far as it was read: TGTGCCAGCAGCTCTACCAGGGGGAACACTGAA. This sequence encodes CASSSTRGNTE. The full CDR3 reads CASSSTRGNTEAFF.

About this clone: The DNA ends 3 residues before the CDR3 does, and the rest of the CDR3 is filled in from the germline J gene. Other DNA sequences in the sample encode the same CDR3. The rearrangement uses TRBV6-2 or TRBV6-3 and TRBJ1-3, with D possibly being TRBD1 (5 bases). Germline loops: CDR1 MNHEY, CDR2 SVGEGT. With 5 bases removed from V and 3 bases from J, the gap between germline ends came to 11 bases. This CDR3 has 14 amino acids. The CDR3 sequence: CASSPRAVGNTIYF. The covered CDR3 bases are TGTGCCAGCAGTCCCAGGGCGGTTGGAAACACC.

Of note for this clone: The read ends 3 residues early relative to the CDR3; the germline J gene fills the gap. The V and J genes are TRBV5-1 and TRBJ2-3; the match to TRBD2 covers 7 bases. The CDR3 extends over 16 amino acids. CDR1 and CDR2 from the germline V gene are SGHRS and YFSETQ. Trimming cost V 6 bases and J 4 bases; bases outside gene matches: 14. This chain's CDR3 is CASTKSGEGRSDTQYF. The sequenced CDR3 bases are TGCGCCAGCACCAAAAGCGGGGAGGGCCGGTCAGATACG.

Comment on this clone: The read terminates 3 residues ahead of where the CDR3 ends, so the germline J gene completes it. The rearrangement links TRBV7-2 to TRBJ2-7, with a weak D call TRBD1 (6 bases). This CDR3 region has 14 residues. V was pared by 2 bases and J by 4 bases, with 12 bases between. Germline V CDR1 and CDR2: SGHTA, FQGNSA. CDR3 region: CASSLPGTNYEQYF. The DNA read from the CDR3 is TGTGCCAGCAGCTTACCCGGGACAAATTACGAG.

A note on this clone: The read gets to within 3 residues of the CDR3 end, and the germline J gene fills in the rest. The chain is built from TRBV12-3 or TRBV12-4 and TRBJ2-3, with D unresolved. The CDR3 runs 15 residues. Trimming stripped 6 bases from V and 1 base from J, with 14 bases between. Here the CDR3 reads CASRPSTFGTDTQYF. The covered CDR3 bases are TGTGCCAGCAGGCCATCTACTTTCGGCACAGATACG.

Concerning this clone: Read coverage stops 3 residues before the CDR3 terminus; the germline J gene supplies the remainder. This sequence joins TRBV20-1 and TRBJ2-1; 7 positions agree with TRBD2. J was trimmed by 8 bases and V by 1 base; bases with no gene match: 14. CDR1 and CDR2 from the germline V gene are DFQATT and SNEGSKA (reference sequence). This CDR3 has 16 residues. The sequenced part of the CDR3 DNA is TGCAGTGCTAGAGTTGATACTAGCGTCCCATGGGATGAG. This encodes CSARVDTSVPWDE. The whole CDR3 is CSARVDTSVPWDEQFF.

Concerning this clone: The CDR3 end falls 3 residues outside the read, so it is completed with the germline J gene. The chain combines TRBV5-1 with TRBJ2-1; TRBD1 aligns across 8 bases. CDR3 length: 15 residues. The germline V gene encodes CDR1 SGHRS and CDR2 YFSETQ. J was trimmed by 9 bases and V by 0 bases; bases with no gene match: 8. The sequenced part of the CDR3 DNA is TGCGCCAGCAGCTTGGCAGGGGGCAAGTTGGGTGAG. The encoded protein is CASSLAGGKLGE. The entire CDR3 protein is CASSLAGGKLGEQFF.

Of note for this clone: Read data end 3 residues before the CDR3 end; the end is taken from the germline J gene. The J gene is TRBJ1-2, the V gene TRBV19, with D perhaps TRBD1 (5 bases). This CDR3 is built from 14 residues. The germline V and J ends were trimmed by 4 bases and 6 bases, with 15 bases remaining between them. Germline V lookup: CDR1 LNHDA, CDR2 SQIVND (reference sequence). The CDR3 protein is CASSTYDSRNGYTF. Incomplete CDR3 DNA: TGTGCCAGTAGTACCTACGACAGTAGGAATGGC.

As for this clone: The read terminates 3 residues ahead of where the CDR3 ends, so the germline J gene completes it. The gene calls are TRBV5-1 and TRBJ2-3; 11 bases agree with TRBD2. Per the germline V gene, CDR1 is SGHRS and CDR2 is YFSETQ. The CDR3 is 15 residues long. V was pared by 1 base and J by 3 bases, with 1 base of the junction left unmatched. The sequenced part of the CDR3 DNA is TGCGCCAGCAGCTTGACTAGCGGGGGAACAGATACG. This sequence encodes CASSLTSGGTDT. The CDR3 as a whole reads CASSLTSGGTDTQYF.

Of note for this clone: Read data end 3 residues before the CDR3 end; the end is taken from the germline J gene. V and J are TRBV5-4 and TRBJ1-1, with TRBD1 as a possible D gene (6 bases). The CDR3 totals 15 residues. Germline-derived CDR1 and CDR2 are SGHNT and YYREEE (reference sequence). Incomplete CDR3 DNA: TGTGCCAGCAGCGTTGCAGGGGTGGGTTACCACGAA. Translating it yields CASSVAGVGYHE. From start to end, the CDR3 is CASSVAGVGYHEAFF.

Concerning this clone itself: The read ends 3 residues before the CDR3 terminus; that terminus is restored from the germline J gene. V usage is TRBV7-2 and J usage is TRBJ2-1; 8 positions match TRBD2. This CDR3 comprises 14 residues. Germline V gene lookup returns CDR1 SGHTA and CDR2 FQGNSA. J gave up 3 bases and V 5 bases, and 3 bases lay outside the gene matches. This CDR3 reads CASSVSGVYNEQFF. The CDR3 DNA, read in part, is TGTGCCAGCAGCGTTAGCGGGGTCTACAATGAG.